This T cell receptor beta chain appears in the sequencing data of a study of blood T cell repertoires in COVID-19 (dated by TCRdb to about 2020). Some background on the complete study: Samples covering the acute and convalescent phases of COVID-19 were provided by collaborators in the United States, Italy and Spain. The prospective study material was composed of cDNA or gDNA derived from T cells, B-cell-depleted T cells, or PBMCs. The dataset comprised deeply sampled blood TCRbeta repertoires from subjects exposed to, actively infected with, or recovered from COVID-19. The repertoires were released in a freely available public database meant as a resource for research on the immune response to SARS-CoV-2. Samples came from the ongoing ImmuneRACE study (first 160 participants) plus 1,254 subjects from 6 global collaborators. Nearly every sample came with metadata listing a de-identified subject ID, COVID-19 status, age in years and sex. Where available, HLA class I and class II types were taken from metadata supplied by the sample provider and were not determined by assay-based typing.

General findings and caveats noted by the study authors: Clinical and demographic metadata were provided uncurated, with the amount varying by source and participant.

Participants in the prospective study were enrolled through a virtual design, were aged roughly 18 to 100 years, and lived in roughly 26 United States geographic areas. In the prospective study, participants were assigned to cohorts based on the clinical history participants reported in a screening survey and a study questionnaire. ImmuneRACE Cohort 3 recovered participants were defined by two consecutive negative NP/OP PCR tests, healthcare professional clearance, or symptom resolution. Each participant in the prospective study had whole blood, serum and a nasopharyngeal or oropharyngeal swab collected by mobile phlebotomists. Additional blood draws and questionnaires over an approximately 2-month period could optionally be provided by prospective study participants. Before DNA extraction, blood samples from the prospective study were shipped at room temperature or frozen. The immunoSEQ Assay, a bias-controlled multiplex PCR, was used to amplify TCRbeta CDR3 regions from genomic DNA. Regarding the original processing steps: The number of nucleated cells in each sample was estimated by amplification of reference gene primers within the assay. Sequence reads were collapsed and filtered to measure the absolute abundance of every unique TCRbeta CDR3 rearrangement. For each sample, productive Simpson clonality was calculated by taking the square root of Simpson's diversity index across productive rearrangements. In TCRdb, the immuneACCESS table is reduced to in-frame sequences with V and J assigned. These tables do not hold every clone; where another copy was compared, an unresolved V gene accounts for under half, and the others remain unexplained. The V and J calls and the clone size are those of that table, but D and trimming were determined from the DNA. This sample has some 500,000 clones in its table, and 88% of those were observed once. The ten largest account for 1.8% of the sample.

About this clone itself: The antigen it recognizes is unknown. Base qualities are not at hand, and no much larger clone is one base apart.

The material sequenced was PBMCs or T cells enriched from blood (not recorded which). This TCR was recovered from a woman aged 40 to 50 who had recovered from COVID-19.

The sequenced DNA: TGTGCCAGCAGCTTCGGGAGAACTGAAAAACTGTTTTTT. Its amino acids are CASSFGRTEKLFF. The sequence is built from TRBV11-2 and TRBJ1-4, with the D gene call left open. The cysteine opens and the phenylalanine closes a CDR3 of 13 amino acids. The retained sequence is limited to the CDR3, 39 bases, with the frame set at the first base. Deletion took 3 bases off V and 7 bases off J, with a span of 9 bases between the germline ends. The germline V gene encodes CDR1 SGHAT and CDR2 FQNNGV.